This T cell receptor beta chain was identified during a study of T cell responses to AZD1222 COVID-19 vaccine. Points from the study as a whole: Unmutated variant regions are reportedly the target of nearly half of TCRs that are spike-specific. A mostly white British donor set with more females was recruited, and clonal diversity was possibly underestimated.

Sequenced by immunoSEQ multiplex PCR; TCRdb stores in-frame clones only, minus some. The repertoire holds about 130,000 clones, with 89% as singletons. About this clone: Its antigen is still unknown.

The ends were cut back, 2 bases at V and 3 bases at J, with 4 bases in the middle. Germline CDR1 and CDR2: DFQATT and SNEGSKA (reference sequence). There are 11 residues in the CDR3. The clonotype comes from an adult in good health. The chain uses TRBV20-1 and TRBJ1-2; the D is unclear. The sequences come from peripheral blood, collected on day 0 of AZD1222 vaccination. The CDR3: CSARQDYGYTF. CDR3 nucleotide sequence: TGCAGTGCTAGACAAGACTATGGCTACACCTTC.